This is a list of T cell receptor beta chains from one sample in a study of OX40 agonist ivuxolimab in advanced cancers. The repertoire was sequenced with immunoSEQ multiplex PCR; TCRdb's copy has only in-frame clones and lacks some. The sample lists 65,000 to 85,000 clones; more than 75% were seen once. This sample comprised CD4+ or CD8+ T cells sorted from blood, obtained in a trial of the OX40 agonist ivuxolimab. The origin of the receptors is an adult with an advanced solid tumor such as melanoma, head and neck, liver or kidney cancer. The CDR3 runs from the conserved cysteine through the conserved F or W. D genes are given only for firm matches. A clone size is listed for some rows: how often the clone was seen (once, few, many), or a class if it is expanded.

clone_size	d_call	v_call	j_call	cdr3_nt	cdr3_aa
-	TRBD2	TRBV9	TRBJ2-1	TGTGCCAGCAGCGTACGGACTAGCGGGAGCCGATCCAATGAGCAGTTCTTC	CASSVRTSGSRSNEQFF
-	-	TRBV6-5	TRBJ2-7	TGTGCCAGTTATGGAGCAGGGGGGTACGAGCAGTACTTC	CASYGAGGYEQYF
-	-	TRBV7-9	TRBJ2-2	TGTGCCAGCATCTTAAGTGGAGAGTCCGGGGAGCTGTTTTTT	CASILSGESGELFF
-	-	TRBV5-1	TRBJ2-1	TGCGCCAGCAGGGACAGTGACAATGAGCAGTTCTTC	CASRDSDNEQFF
-	TRBD2	TRBV6-5	TRBJ2-7	TGTGCCAGCAGTTACGCCAGCACTAGCGGCTCCTACGAGCAGTACTTC	CASSYASTSGSYEQYF
few	-	TRBV29-1	TRBJ1-4	TGCAGCGTTGAAGGACAGAAAAATGAAAAACTGTTTTTT	CSVEGQKNEKLFF
few	TRBD2	TRBV4-2	TRBJ2-5	TGTGCCAGCAGCCAAGATTACGGGAGGGCTCGAGGCGGGACCCAGTACTTC	CASSQDYGRARGGTQYF
-	TRBD1	TRBV6-5	TRBJ1-6	TGTGCCAGCAGACCGGGACAGGGGAATTCACCCCTCCACTTT	CASRPGQGNSPLHF
once	TRBD1	TRBV9	TRBJ1-2	TGTGCCAGCAGCGTAGAGGGACAGGGTGGCTATGGCTACACCTTC	CASSVEGQGGYGYTF
once	-	TRBV7-2	TRBJ1-3	TGTGCCAGCAGCTTAGGGGCAGGGAGTCGTTCTGGAAACACCATATATTTT	CASSLGAGSRSGNTIYF
-	-	TRBV7-6	TRBJ2-5	TGTGCCAGCAGCTCCCCCAGGGGCCGTACCTACCAAGAGACCCAGTACTTC	CASSSPRGRTYQETQYF
-	-	TRBV7-9	TRBJ2-7	TGTGCCAGCAGCTTATCAGGAATGGACGAGCAGTACTTC	CASSLSGMDEQYF
-	-	TRBV25-1	TRBJ1-1	TGTGCCAGCAGTGAACTGAGAGGGGACACTGAAGCTTTCTTT	CASSELRGDTEAFF